A single sample is the source of the 20 T cell receptor beta chains below, sequenced in a study of OX40 agonist ivuxolimab in advanced cancers. TCRdb's copy holds only in-frame clones and misses some; the assay was immunoSEQ multiplex PCR. The repertoire consists of tens of thousands of clones, with approximately 89% occurring once and the leading ten covering roughly 3.7%. The sample consisted of CD4+ or CD8+ T cells sorted from blood, taken in a trial of the OX40 agonist ivuxolimab. These receptor sequences come from an adult with an advanced solid tumor such as melanoma, head and neck, liver or kidney cancer.

The chain carries TRBV9 and TRBJ1-1; possibly TRBD1 for D (5 bases). Germline V CDR1 and CDR2: SGDLS, YYNGEE. Trimming took 1 base from V and 6 from J, leaving 16 bases between them. CDR3 length: 15 residues. This chain's CDR3 is CASSVRWEGAAEAFF. The DNA for the CDR3 is TGTGCCAGCAGCGTAAGGTGGGAAGGGGCGGCTGAAGCTTTCTTT.

The chain combines TRBV5-1 with TRBJ2-3; D is possibly TRBD2 (6 bases). The CDR3 runs 14 residues. Trimming took 1 base from V and 3 from J, leaving 9 bases between them. From germline, CDR1 is SGHRS and CDR2 YFSETQ. The CDR3 here is CASSLLAWTDTQYF. For the CDR3, the DNA is TGCGCCAGCAGCTTGCTAGCGTGGACAGATACGCAGTATTTT. The variable domain in full, completed from reference TRBV5-1 and TRBJ2-3, reads KAGVTQTPRYLIKTRGQQVTLSCSPISGHRSVSWYQQTPGQGLQFLFEYFSETQRNKGNFPGRFSGRQFSNSRSEMNVSTLELGDSALYLCASSLLAWTDTQYFGPGTRLTVL.

The chain recombines TRBV2 with TRBJ2-3; the D gene is possibly TRBD1 (6 bases). Germline V gene sequence: CDR1 SNHLY, CDR2 FYNNEI. The CDR3 loop spans 13 amino acids. V lost 1 base, J lost 9 bases, and 11 bases lay in between. In DNA, the CDR3 is TGTGCCAGCAGTGAAGAGAGGACAGCGACGCAGTATTTT. Encoded protein: CASSEERTATQYF.

The chain recombines TRBV15 with TRBJ2-7; TRBD2 is a possible D gene (6 bases). V was pared by 3 bases and J by 2 bases, with 17 bases between. This CDR3 contains 16 residues. From germline, CDR1 is LNHNV and CDR2 YYDKDF (reference sequence). The CDR3 reads CATSRLAGGATYEQYF. CDR3 DNA sequence: TGTGCCACCAGCAGGTTGGCGGGCGGGGCCACCTACGAGCAGTACTTC. The full variable domain, in which reference TRBV15 and TRBJ2-7 provide the parts outside the CDR3, is DAMVIQNPRYQVTQFGKPVTLSCSQTLNHNVMYWYQQKSSQAPKLLFHYYDKDFNNEADTPDNFQSRRPNTSFCFLDIRSPGLGDTAMYLCATSRLAGGATYEQYFGPGTRLTVT.

Here the CDR3 reads CASTPVVRLSGNTIYF. The CDR3 DNA sequence: TGTGCCAGCACCCCTGTCGTCAGACTCTCTGGAAACACCATATATTTT. The rearrangement joins TRBV28 to TRBJ1-3; D unclear. Trimming pared 7 bases from V and 0 bases from J, leaving 16 bases between. The CDR3 is 16 amino acids. The germline V gene has CDR1 MDHEN and CDR2 SYDVKM.

This clone showed up just once. The rearrangement joins TRBV7-2 to TRBJ1-1; TRBD1 agrees at 9 bases. Germline V gene lookup returns CDR1 SGHTA and CDR2 FQGNSA. Trimming at V came to 5 bases and at J to 0 bases, leaving 4 bases not matched to a gene. The CDR3 is made up of 15 amino acids. For the CDR3, the DNA is TGTGCCAGCAGCCCCCGGACAGGGGTGAACACTGAAGCTTTCTTT. Protein product: CASSPRTGVNTEAFF.

The V and J genes are TRBV25-1 and TRBJ2-5, with TRBD1 identical over 9 bases. The CDR3 extends over 15 amino acids. CDR1 is MGHDK, CDR2 SYGVNS, per germline. J lost 4 bases, V lost 0 bases, and 3 bases had no gene match. The CDR3 sequence is CASSEYGQGRETQYF. The CDR3 DNA sequence: TGTGCCAGCAGTGAATACGGACAGGGGAGAGAGACCCAGTACTTC.

The chain couples TRBV27 to TRBJ2-1; 7 positions agree with TRBD2. CDR1 is MNHEY, CDR2 SMNVEV, per germline (reference sequence). The CDR3 consists of 17 residues. With V trimmed by 2 bases and J by 7 bases, 14 bases remained unmatched. The CDR3: CASSLPPSGKRRNEQFF. CDR3 sequence (DNA): TGTGCCAGCAGTTTACCCCCAAGCGGGAAGAGGAGGAATGAGCAGTTCTTC.

The chain is built from TRBV7-6 and TRBJ1-6; D not certain. The CDR3 extends over 16 amino acids. Trimming left V 2 bases short and J 5 bases short, with 13 bases between. The germline CDR1 and CDR2 sequences are SGHVS and FNYEAQ. The CDR3 region has the DNA TGTGCCAGCAGCTTAATAAACAACAGAAATAATTCACCCCTCCACTTT. It translates to CASSLINNRNNSPLHF.

The chain employs TRBV19 and TRBJ1-1; 12 positions agree with TRBD1. J was trimmed by 8 bases and V by 4 bases; bases with no gene match: 17. CDR3 length equals 18 residues. Germline CDR1 is LNHDA and CDR2 is SQIVND (reference sequence). In DNA form, the CDR3 reads TGTGCCAGTAGTAACTATGTCCCGGGACAGGGGGCAGGCATAGAAGCTTTCTTT. It is translated as CASSNYVPGQGAGIEAFF.

The chain employs TRBV28 and TRBJ2-3; TRBD2 matches at 8 bases. V gave up 4 bases and J gave up 2 bases; unmatched junction bases: 8. Per the germline V gene, CDR1 is MDHEN and CDR2 is SYDVKM. The length of the CDR3 is 16 residues. CDR3: CASSWILAAHTDTQYF. The CDR3 region has the DNA TGTGCCAGCAGTTGGATACTAGCGGCCCACACAGATACGCAGTATTTT.

J is TRBJ2-7 and V is TRBV5-1; D might be TRBD2 (5 bases). Between the trimmed V and J ends, which lost 2 bases and 2 bases, there was a span of 8 bases. The CDR3 runs 13 residues. Looked up from germline, CDR1 is SGHRS and CDR2 is YFSETQ. The CDR3 is CASSLFGAYEQYF. DNA of the CDR3: TGCGCCAGCAGCTTATTCGGGGCCTACGAGCAGTACTTC.

V is TRBV10-3 and J is TRBJ2-7, with D maybe TRBD1 (5 bases). CDR1 is ENHRY, CDR2 SYGVKD, per germline. The V gene lost 6 bases and the J gene lost 5 bases, with 14 bases spanning the gap. The CDR3 is made up of 13 amino acids. In nucleotides, the CDR3 is TGTGCCATCAGACCCCGTGGGGCTGACGAGCAGTACTTC. Protein product: CAIRPRGADEQYF.

The chain combines TRBV30 with TRBJ2-7, with TRBD1 identical over 7 bases. The germline V gene encodes CDR1 GTSNPN and CDR2 SVGIG (reference sequence). The V and J ends lost 2 bases and 6 bases, in that order; junction bases with no gene match: 10. This CDR3 is 14 amino acids long. CDR3 in DNA: TGTGCCTGGAGTTCCGGGACAGCTAATTTCGAGCAGTACTTC. The encoded protein is CAWSSGTANFEQYF.

J is TRBJ2-7 and V is TRBV21-1; the table gives TRBD1 as D, unverified against the DNA. TRBV21-1 is described as a pseudogene. The CDR3 is 14 amino acids. The CDR3 coding sequence is TGTGCCAGCAGCAGCAGGGGAGACTCCTACGAGCAGTACTTC. It yields the protein CASSSRGDSYEQYF.

Only one count was recorded for this clone. The J gene is TRBJ2-3, the V gene TRBV4-3, with TRBD2 identical over 7 bases. Trimming took 0 bases from V and 0 from J; bases not matched to a gene: 6. The CDR3 runs 17 residues. CDR1 and CDR2 (germline): LGHNA, YSLEER. The CDR3 DNA reads TGCGCCAGCAGCCAAGACCCTAGCGGAGCAAGCACAGATACGCAGTATTTT. Protein sequence: CASSQDPSGASTDTQYF.

V usage is TRBV5-6 and J usage is TRBJ2-7; 7 bases match TRBD1. CDR1 and CDR2 (germline): SGHDT, YYEEEE. CDR3 length: 15 residues. J gave up 4 bases and V 4 bases, and 11 bases lay outside the gene matches. The CDR3 DNA reads TGTGCCAGCAGCCGCGACAGGGCCCTACAGTACGAGCAGTACTTC. Amino acid sequence: CASSRDRALQYEQYF. The full variable domain, completed using reference TRBV5-6 and TRBJ2-7, is DAGVTQSPTHLIKTRGQQVTLRCSPKSGHDTVSWYQQALGQGPQFIFQYYEEEERQRGNFPDRFSGHQFPNYSSELNVNALLLGDSALYLCASSRDRALQYEQYFGPGTRLTVT.

Here the CDR3 reads CASSYSMSIPETQYF. The CDR3, as DNA: TGTGCCAGCAGTTACTCGATGTCCATACCGGAGACCCAGTACTTC. The rearrangement joins TRBV6-6 to TRBJ2-5, with D unclear. The CDR3 sequence is 15 residues long. V lost 0 bases, J lost 5 bases, and 13 bases lay in between. CDR1 is MNHNY and CDR2 is SVGAGI in the germline V gene (reference sequence).

The genes are TRBV5-1 and TRBJ2-5; either TRBD1 or TRBD2 may supply D (5 bases each). The CDR3 is 14 amino acids. The germline gives CDR1 SGHRS, CDR2 YFSETQ. V lost 3 bases and J 5 bases, leaving 14 bases between the germline ends. In DNA form, the CDR3 reads TGCGCCAGCAGCTCCGGGGCACCAGGGGAGACCCAGTACTTC. This translates into CASSSGAPGETQYF. The full variable domain, completed using reference TRBV5-1 and TRBJ2-5, is KAGVTQTPRYLIKTRGQQVTLSCSPISGHRSVSWYQQTPGQGLQFLFEYFSETQRNKGNFPGRFSGRQFSNSRSEMNVSTLELGDSALYLCASSSGAPGETQYFGPGTRLLVL.

The chain combines TRBV29-1 with TRBJ2-5, with 10 bases fitting TRBD2. The CDR3 is 15 residues long. Germline V CDR1 and CDR2: SQVTM, ANQGSEA. V lost 6 bases and J lost 4; bases outside the gene matches: 11. The CDR3 bases are TGCAGCGTGGCCCCTAGCGGGAGCCCCGGAGAGACCCAGTACTTC. This codes for CSVAPSGSPGETQYF.